Following are 29 T cell receptor beta chains from one sample sequenced in a study of T-cell reconstitution after alpha-beta-depleted transplantation in children. As it was prepared, the TCRbeta library received unique molecular identifiers. TCRdb recomputed calls from the PCR reads with MiXCR, one row per CDR3 protein. The table shows about 90,000 distinct CDR3 sequences, with approximately 9.2% occurring only once. The input for sequencing was PBMCs from the stem cell graft donor, taken from the stem cell graft. Receptors originate from a human donor who donated a stem cell graft to a child with congenital amegakaryocytic thrombocytopenia.

This clonotype was observed many times. The junction departs from germline at one end; a sequencing error may be responsible. The chain uses TRBV5-1 and TRBJ2-6; D is undetermined. Per the germline V gene, CDR1 is SGHRS and CDR2 is YFSETQ. The CDR3 extends over 14 amino acids. This CDR3 is CASSLRSRANVLTF. CDR3 nucleotide sequence: TGCGCCAGCAGCTTGCGCTCTAGGGCCAACGTCCTGACTTTC.

The sample holds a few counts of this clonotype. The rearrangement links TRBV18 to TRBJ2-2, with D possibly being TRBD2 (6 bases). Germline CDR1 and CDR2: KGHSH and LQKENI. The V end was cut by 1 base, the J end by 7 bases, with 13 bases between. The CDR3 is 15 residues long. The CDR3 DNA reads TGTGCCAGCTCACCACAAGGCGGGGAAATCGGGGAGCTGTTTTTT. This sequence encodes CASSPQGGEIGELFF.

This clonotype was found many times. This sequence joins TRBV20-1 and TRBJ2-4; 8 bases map to TRBD2. The CDR3 is 14 residues long. V trimming: 4 bases; J trimming: 8 bases; junction bases outside the gene matches: 10. CDR1 DFQATT and CDR2 SNEGSKA come from the germline V gene (reference sequence). CDR3 in DNA: TGCAGTGCTACCCCCCGGGGGGGAAGGTACATTCAGTACTTC. It encodes CSATPRGGRYIQYF.

In its sample, this clonotype was seen a few times. The chain employs TRBV15 and TRBJ1-2, with unresolved D. V was clipped by 2 bases and J by 8 bases, with 15 bases between them. Looked up from germline, CDR1 is LNHNV and CDR2 is YYDKDF (reference sequence). The CDR3 length is 14 residues. The CDR3 loop is CATSRTGPKGGYTF. The CDR3 nucleotides read TGTGCCACCAGCAGAACCGGGCCTAAAGGAGGCTACACCTTC.

This chain connects TRBV6-2 or TRBV6-3 to TRBJ1-1, with D unclear. CDR3 length: 13 amino acids. V was pared by 2 bases and J by 0 bases, with 4 bases between. CDR1 and CDR2 from the germline V gene are MNHEY and SVGEGT. CDR3 nucleotide sequence: TGTGCCAGCAGTTACCACCTGAACACTGAAGCTTTCTTT. As protein: CASSYHLNTEAFF.

In its sample, this clonotype was seen a few times. The chain is built from TRBV20-1 and TRBJ1-2; unclear D gene. This CDR3 comprises 14 residues. V shed 1 base and J shed 4 bases, with 13 bases lying between them. Germline V lookup: CDR1 DFQATT, CDR2 SNEGSKA (reference sequence). The DNA of the CDR3 is TGCAGTGCTAGAGCCCTCAGAGGGCCCTATGGCTACACCTTC. Protein product: CSARALRGPYGYTF.

This clonotype was detected many times. The rearrangement joins TRBV6-1 to TRBJ2-5; D gene unclear. This CDR3 is 12 amino acids long. Germline V lookup: CDR1 MNHNS, CDR2 SASEGT. V lost 5 bases to trimming and J lost 5 bases, with 9 bases between them. In DNA, the CDR3 is TGTGCCAGCAGTTTTGGAATGGAGACCCAGTACTTC. Translating gives CASSFGMETQYF.

This clonotype was counted at least ten times. The chain employs TRBV6-1 and TRBJ2-1; the D is unclear. This CDR3 comprises 12 residues. The V end lost 4 bases, the J end lost 10 bases, and 11 bases lay between the germline ends. Germline V gene data show CDR1 as MNHNS and CDR2 as SASEGT. Here the CDR3 DNA reads TGTGCCAGCAGTGGATACCTTCTGGAGCAGTTCTTC. Its translation is CASSGYLLEQFF.

This clonotype was found many times. The V call is TRBV7-2, the J call TRBJ2-3; maybe TRBD1 (5 bases). Trimming shortened V by 5 bases and J by 0 bases, and 12 bases separated the two germline ends. The CDR3 extends over 15 amino acids. CDR1 is SGHTA, CDR2 FQGNSA, per germline. CDR3 protein: CASSPRRASTDTQYF. CDR3 DNA sequence: TGTGCCAGCAGCCCCCGCAGGGCTAGCACAGATACGCAGTATTTT.

On this clonotype itself: The missing conserved phenylalanine or tryptophan at the end of this CDR3 makes a read error likely. The chain uses TRBV20-1 and TRBJ2-1; 11 nucleotides match TRBD2. Germline CDR1 and CDR2: DFQATT and SNEGSKA (reference sequence). The CDR3 is 17 residues long. CDR3 DNA: TGCTGTGCTAGAGATCGGCTAGCGGGGGGCAGTGGGAATGAGCAGTTCTCC. It yields the protein CCARDRLAGGSGNEQFS.

This clonotype was counted only a few times. The rearrangement links TRBV11-1 to TRBJ1-6, with 7 bases matching TRBD1. Germline CDR1 reads SGHAT; CDR2 reads FQDESV (reference sequence). J was trimmed by 0 bases and V by 5 bases; bases with no gene match: 10. There are 18 residues in the CDR3. DNA of the CDR3: TGTGCCAGCAGCAGACGACAGGGCGTAAGCTCCTATAATTCACCCCTCCACTTT. Its protein product is CASSRRQGVSSYNSPLHF. Using reference TRBV11-1 and TRBJ1-6 for the parts outside the CDR3, the full variable domain is EAEVAQSPRYKITEKSQAVAFWCDPISGHATLYWYRQILGQGPELLVQFQDESVVDDSQLPKDRFSAERLKGVDSTLKIQPAELGDSAMYLCASSRRQGVSSYNSPLHFGNGTRLTVT.

The sample holds many counts of this clonotype. V is TRBV12-3 or TRBV12-4 and J is TRBJ2-5, with 10 bases aligning to TRBD2. This CDR3 is built from 16 residues. After removal of 0 bases from V and 5 bases from J, the junction contained 6 bases not matched to a gene. The CDR3 DNA follows: TGTGCCAGCAGTTTAGCCCTAGCGGGAGCTGGGGAGACCCAGTACTTC. It yields the protein CASSLALAGAGETQYF.

This clonotype has only a few counts. The rearrangement links TRBV18 to TRBJ2-1; 12 positions agree with TRBD1. V trimming: 5 bases; J trimming: 7 bases; junction bases outside the gene matches: 12. The germline V gene encodes CDR1 KGHSH and CDR2 LQKENI. The length of the CDR3 is 17 residues. As DNA, the CDR3 is TGTGCCAGCTCAGCTACGACCGGGACAGGGGGCCTAAATGAGCAGTTCTTC. It yields the protein CASSATTGTGGLNEQFF.

This clonotype came up a few times. The chain couples TRBV7-9 to TRBJ2-1; unclear D gene. With 8 bases removed from V and 8 bases from J, the gap between germline ends came to 16 bases. The CDR3 has 13 residues. Germline CDR1 is SEHNR and CDR2 is FQNEAQ (reference sequence). This CDR3 reads CASVFSGLDEQFF. CDR3 bases: TGTGCCAGCGTTTTCTCAGGTCTGGATGAGCAGTTCTTC.

CDR3 loop: CASSEFSYQGGGGTGELFF. CDR3 sequence (DNA): TGTGCCAGCAGTGAATTCTCGTATCAAGGGGGTGGGGGCACCGGGGAGCTGTTTTTT. The V call is TRBV6-1, the J call TRBJ2-2; a possible D gene is TRBD1 (6 bases). The CDR3 runs 19 residues. The V end lost 2 bases, the J end lost 4 bases, and 23 bases lay between the germline ends. Germline V gene lookup returns CDR1 MNHNS and CDR2 SASEGT.

In this sample, this clonotype turned up many times. The chain employs TRBV20-1 and TRBJ2-7; D not certain. CDR1 and CDR2 from the germline V gene are DFQATT and SNEGSKA (reference sequence). The CDR3 length is 12 residues. V lost 3 bases and J 5 bases, leaving 11 bases between the germline ends. CDR3 in DNA: TGCAGTGCTAGCCTAACAGATGACGAGCAGTACTTC. Translated: CSASLTDDEQYF.

This clonotype was detected many times. The conserved phenylalanine or tryptophan is not found at the CDR3 terminus, so this likely reflects a read error. Because the CDR3's place on the DNA is in doubt, the DNA is left out and the CDR3 is given as listed by TCRdb. The chain combines TRBV7-2 with TRBJ2-3; TRBD2 reflects the table's D call only, with no check against the DNA. From germline, CDR1 is SGHTA and CDR2 FQGNSA. The CDR3 extends over 13 residues, inclusive of both ends. CDR3 protein: CASSLAGSGGVNV.

There are many counts of this clonotype. In nucleotides, the CDR3 is TGTGCCAGCAGCTTAGACAGGGGGGACACTGAAGCTTTCTTT. Its protein is CASSLDRGDTEAFF. The genes are TRBV7-6 and TRBJ1-1, with TRBD1 matching 8 bases. V lost 1 base, J lost 3 bases, and 1 base stayed unmatched. Germline loops: CDR1 SGHVS, CDR2 FNYEAQ. This CDR3 has 14 residues.

This clonotype was found many times. The V and J genes are TRBV16 and TRBJ2-1; D might be TRBD2 (5 bases). CDR3 length: 13 residues. CDR1 KGHSY and CDR2 FQNENV come from the germline V gene. Trimming removed 4 bases from V and 7 bases from J, with 11 bases in between. CDR3 region: CASSLGLSNEQFF. The CDR3 bases are TGTGCCAGCAGCCTCGGACTTTCAAATGAGCAGTTCTTC.

This clonotype was seen at least ten times. V usage is TRBV29-1 and J usage is TRBJ2-5; perhaps TRBD2 as D (6 bases). Germline CDR1 reads SQVTM; CDR2 reads ANQGSEA. Trimming took off 4 bases at V and 0 bases at J, with 12 bases between the two ends. The CDR3 is made up of 14 amino acids. In DNA form, the CDR3 reads TGCAGCGTTGGAGGAACTAGCTACCAAGAGACCCAGTACTTC. Residues: CSVGGTSYQETQYF.

This clonotype was observed many times. V and J are TRBV6-1 and TRBJ2-3; 7 bases are shared with TRBD2. This CDR3 has 14 amino acids. V trimming: 6 bases; J trimming: 3 bases; junction bases outside the gene matches: 6. The germline CDR1 and CDR2 sequences are MNHNS and SASEGT. CDR3 nucleotides: TGTGCCAGCAGCCCCGGGACTAATACAGATACGCAGTATTTT. Translated: CASSPGTNTDTQYF.

This clonotype has at least ten counts. The chain combines TRBV6-2 or TRBV6-3 with TRBJ2-7; D assignment may be TRBD1 or TRBD2 (5 bases each). Germline-derived CDR1 and CDR2 are MNHEY and SVGEGT. The CDR3 loop spans 16 amino acids. V lost 3 bases and J lost 5, with 20 bases in between. The chain's CDR3 is CASSYSLGDTEDEQYF. In DNA, the CDR3 is TGTGCCAGCAGTTATTCTTTGGGGGATACGGAAGACGAGCAGTACTTC.

This clonotype was recorded at least ten times. The chain has TRBV20-1 and TRBJ1-5; D is unclear. CDR1 is DFQATT, CDR2 SNEGSKA, per germline (reference sequence). Trimming took off 0 bases at V and 3 bases at J, with 12 bases between the two ends. The CDR3 runs to 15 residues. The CDR3 reads CSARDGKVLNQPQHF. CDR3 DNA: TGCAGTGCTAGAGATGGAAAAGTCCTCAATCAGCCCCAGCATTTT.

This clonotype was seen repeatedly, ten times or more. The chain employs TRBV7-2 and TRBJ2-5; unclear D gene. The CDR3 is 12 amino acids. Deletions cut 5 bases from V and 4 bases from J, with 8 bases between. Germline CDR1 reads SGHTA; CDR2 reads FQGNSA. This CDR3 is CASSLMLETQYF. The CDR3 DNA reads TGTGCCAGCAGCCTCATGCTAGAGACCCAGTACTTC.

This clonotype was observed many times. The J gene is TRBJ1-2, the V gene TRBV5-1; D unresolved. Trimming shortened V by 0 bases and J by 0 bases, and 6 bases separated the two germline ends. The CDR3 is 14 residues long. The germline CDR1 and CDR2 sequences are SGHRS and YFSETQ. Written as DNA, the CDR3 is TGCGCCAGCAGCTTGGACACCACTAACTATGGCTACACCTTC. Encoded protein: CASSLDTTNYGYTF.

This clonotype was found many times. This sequence joins TRBV2 and TRBJ1-1; 8 positions match TRBD1. Germline trimming cut 6 bases from V and 1 base from J; bases unmatched to any gene: 10. CDR1 is SNHLY and CDR2 is FYNNEI in the germline V gene. There are 16 residues in the CDR3. The CDR3 loop is CASRQAGGQANTEAFF. In nucleotides, the CDR3 is TGTGCCAGCAGACAAGCCGGGGGACAGGCGAACACTGAAGCTTTCTTT.

The V gene is TRBV7-9, the J gene TRBJ1-6, with a weak D call TRBD1 (5 bases). CDR1 is SEHNR, CDR2 FQNEAQ, per germline (reference sequence). This CDR3 is built from 13 residues. Trimming took off 1 base at V and 8 bases at J, with 6 bases between the two ends. CDR3 sequence (DNA): TGTGCCAGCAGCTTAGTGGGGGATTCACCCCTCCACTTT. Translating it yields CASSLVGDSPLHF.

The chain couples TRBV4-1 to TRBJ1-4; tentatively, D is TRBD1 (5 bases). Germline assignment: CDR1 MGHRA and CDR2 YSYEKL. The CDR3 runs 15 residues. V shed 1 base and J shed 6 bases, with 12 bases lying between them. The CDR3, as DNA: TGCGCCAGCAGCCAAGGTGACAGTAGAGATGAAAAACTGTTTTTT. Residues: CASSQGDSRDEKLFF.

This clonotype was counted at least ten times. The J gene is TRBJ2-5, the V gene TRBV5-6; tentatively, D is TRBD1 (5 bases). Germline V gene sequence: CDR1 SGHDT, CDR2 YYEEEE. Trimming left V 0 bases short and J 6 bases short, with 18 bases between. The CDR3 contains 16 residues. CDR3 amino acids: CASSLDPAAQGKTQYF. The CDR3 coding sequence is TGTGCCAGCAGCTTGGATCCGGCTGCGCAGGGAAAGACCCAGTACTTC.